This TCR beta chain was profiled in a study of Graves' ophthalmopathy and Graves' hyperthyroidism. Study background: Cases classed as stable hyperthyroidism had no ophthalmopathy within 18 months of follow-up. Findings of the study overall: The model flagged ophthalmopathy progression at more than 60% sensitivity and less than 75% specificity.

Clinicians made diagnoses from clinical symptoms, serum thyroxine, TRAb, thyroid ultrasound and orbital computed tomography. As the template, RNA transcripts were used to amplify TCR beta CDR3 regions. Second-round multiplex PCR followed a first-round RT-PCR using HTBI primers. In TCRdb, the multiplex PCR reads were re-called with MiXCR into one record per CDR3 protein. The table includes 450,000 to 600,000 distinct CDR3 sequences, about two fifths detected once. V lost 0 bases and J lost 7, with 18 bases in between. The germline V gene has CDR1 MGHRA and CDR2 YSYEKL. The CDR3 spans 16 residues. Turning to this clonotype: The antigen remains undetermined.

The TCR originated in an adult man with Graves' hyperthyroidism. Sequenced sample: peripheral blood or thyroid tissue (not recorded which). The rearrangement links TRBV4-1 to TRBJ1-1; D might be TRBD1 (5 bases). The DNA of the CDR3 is TGCGCCAGCAGCCAAGATCCGGGTGGCAGGGTGCTTGAAGCTTTCTTT. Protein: CASSQDPGGRVLEAFF.